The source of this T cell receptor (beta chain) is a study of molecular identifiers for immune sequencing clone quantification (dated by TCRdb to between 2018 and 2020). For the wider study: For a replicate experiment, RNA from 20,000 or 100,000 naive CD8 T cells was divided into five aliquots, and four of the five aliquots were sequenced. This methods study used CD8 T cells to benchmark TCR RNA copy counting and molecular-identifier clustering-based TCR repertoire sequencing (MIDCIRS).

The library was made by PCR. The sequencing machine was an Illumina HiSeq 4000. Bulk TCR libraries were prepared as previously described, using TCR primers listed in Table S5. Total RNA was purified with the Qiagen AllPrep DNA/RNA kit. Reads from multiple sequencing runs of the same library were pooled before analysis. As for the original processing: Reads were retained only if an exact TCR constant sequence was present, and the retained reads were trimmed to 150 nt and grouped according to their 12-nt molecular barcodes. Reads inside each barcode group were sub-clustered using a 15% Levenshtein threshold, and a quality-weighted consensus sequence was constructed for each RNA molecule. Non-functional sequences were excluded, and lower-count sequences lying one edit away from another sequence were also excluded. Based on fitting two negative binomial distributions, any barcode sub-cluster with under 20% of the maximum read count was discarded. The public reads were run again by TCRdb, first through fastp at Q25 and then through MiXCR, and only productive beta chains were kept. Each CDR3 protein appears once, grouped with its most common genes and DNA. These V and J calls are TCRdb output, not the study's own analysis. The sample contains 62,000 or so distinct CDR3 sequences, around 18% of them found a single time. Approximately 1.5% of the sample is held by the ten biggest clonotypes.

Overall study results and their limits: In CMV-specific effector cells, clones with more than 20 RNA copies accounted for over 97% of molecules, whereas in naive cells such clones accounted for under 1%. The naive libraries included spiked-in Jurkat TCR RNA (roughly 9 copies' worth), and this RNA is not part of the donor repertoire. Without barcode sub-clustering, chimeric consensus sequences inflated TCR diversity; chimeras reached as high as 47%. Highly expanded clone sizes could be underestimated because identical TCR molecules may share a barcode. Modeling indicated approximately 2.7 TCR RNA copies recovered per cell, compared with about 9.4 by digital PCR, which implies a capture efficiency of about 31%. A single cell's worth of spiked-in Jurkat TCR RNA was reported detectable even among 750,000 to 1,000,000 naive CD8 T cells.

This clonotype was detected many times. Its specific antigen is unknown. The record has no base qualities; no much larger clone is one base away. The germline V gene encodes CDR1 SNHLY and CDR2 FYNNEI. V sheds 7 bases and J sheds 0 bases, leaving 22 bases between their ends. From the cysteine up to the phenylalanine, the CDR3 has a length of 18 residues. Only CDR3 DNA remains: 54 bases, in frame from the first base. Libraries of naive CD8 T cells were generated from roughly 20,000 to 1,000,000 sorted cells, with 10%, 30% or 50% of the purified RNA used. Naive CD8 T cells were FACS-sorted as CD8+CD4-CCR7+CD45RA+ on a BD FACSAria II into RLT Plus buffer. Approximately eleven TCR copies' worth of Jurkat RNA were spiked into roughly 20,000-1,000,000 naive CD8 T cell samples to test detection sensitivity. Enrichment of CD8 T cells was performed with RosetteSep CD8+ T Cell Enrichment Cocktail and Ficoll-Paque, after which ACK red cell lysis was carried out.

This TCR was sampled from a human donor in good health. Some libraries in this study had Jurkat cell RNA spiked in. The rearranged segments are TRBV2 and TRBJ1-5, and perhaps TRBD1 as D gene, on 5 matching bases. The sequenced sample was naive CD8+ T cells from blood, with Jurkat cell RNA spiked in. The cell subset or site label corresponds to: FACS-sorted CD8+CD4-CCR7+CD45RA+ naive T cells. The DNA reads TGTGCCAGCACCCCCGCCCCCCGACAGACCGATAGCAATCAGCCCCAGCATTTT. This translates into CASTPAPRQTDSNQPQHF. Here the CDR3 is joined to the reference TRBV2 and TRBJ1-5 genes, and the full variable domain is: EPEVTQTPSHQVTQMGQEVILRCVPISNHLYFYWYRQILGQKVEFLVSFYNNEISEKSEIFDDQFSVERPDGSNFTLKIRSTKLEDSAMYFCASTPAPRQTDSNQPQHFGDGTRLSIL.